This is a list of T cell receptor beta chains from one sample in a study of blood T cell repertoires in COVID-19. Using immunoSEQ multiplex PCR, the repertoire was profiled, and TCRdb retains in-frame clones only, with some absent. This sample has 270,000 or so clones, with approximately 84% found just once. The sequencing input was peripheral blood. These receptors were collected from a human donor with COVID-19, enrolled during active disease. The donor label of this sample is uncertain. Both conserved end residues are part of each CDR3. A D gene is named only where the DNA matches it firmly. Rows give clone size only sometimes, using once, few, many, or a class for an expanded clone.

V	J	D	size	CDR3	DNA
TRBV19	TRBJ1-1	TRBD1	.	CASSTTGGFSEAFF	TGTGCCAGTAGTACGACAGGGGGCTTTTCTGAAGCTTTCTTT
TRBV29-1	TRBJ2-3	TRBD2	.	CSVVAGGARGTQYF	TGCAGCGTGGTAGCGGGAGGCGCTCGCGGTACGCAGTATTTT
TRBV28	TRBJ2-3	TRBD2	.	CASSKLADITDTQYF	TGTGCCAGCAGCAAACTAGCGGATATCACAGATACGCAGTATTTT
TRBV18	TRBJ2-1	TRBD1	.	CASSPQGQGAGEQFF	TGTGCCAGCTCACCACAGGGACAGGGGGCGGGTGAGCAGTTCTTC
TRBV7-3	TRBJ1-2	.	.	CASSLGGASPYGYTF	TGTGCCAGCAGCTTAGGGGGGGCATCACCCTATGGCTACACCTTC
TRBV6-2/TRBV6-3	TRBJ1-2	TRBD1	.	CASSYRTGLHGYTF	TGTGCCAGCAGTTACCGGACAGGACTTCATGGCTACACCTTC
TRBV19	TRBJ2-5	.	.	CASSGGSRETQYF	TGTGCCAGTTCGGGTGGGTCGAGAGAGACCCAGTACTTC
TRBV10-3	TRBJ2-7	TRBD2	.	CAISPAGAALIYEQYF	TGTGCCATCAGCCCGGCGGGAGCCGCACTAATCTACGAGCAGTACTTC
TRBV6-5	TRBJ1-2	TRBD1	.	CASSSRQGGTGGYTF	TGTGCCAGCAGTTCGCGACAGGGAGGTACCGGCGGCTACACCTTC
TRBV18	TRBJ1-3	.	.	CASSRAGLQSGNTIYF	TGTGCCAGCTCACGGGCGGGGTTACAATCTGGAAACACCATATATTTT
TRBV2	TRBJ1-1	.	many	CASPPSRRENTEAFF	TGTGCCAGCCCCCCCAGCCGCAGGGAGAACACTGAAGCTTTCTTT
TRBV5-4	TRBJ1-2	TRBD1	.	CASSPGGRGRGNYGYTF	TGTGCCAGCAGCCCGGGAGGCAGGGGGCGCGGGAACTATGGCTACACCTTC
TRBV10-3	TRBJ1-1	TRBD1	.	CAISESERTGRDTEAFF	TGTGCCATCAGTGAGTCTGAGAGGACAGGGCGAGACACTGAAGCTTTCTTT
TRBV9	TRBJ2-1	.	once	CASSVGGTGWDNEQFF	TGTGCCAGCAGCGTAGGGGGCACGGGCTGGGACAATGAGCAGTTCTTC
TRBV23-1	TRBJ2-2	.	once	CASSLRPPYSTNTGELFF	TGCGCCAGCAGTCTTCGCCCTCCTTATAGCACGAACACCGGGGAGCTGTTTTTT
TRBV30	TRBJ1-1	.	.	CAWTVTEAFF	TGTGCCTGGACAGTCACTGAAGCTTTCTTT
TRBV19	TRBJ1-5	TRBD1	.	CASSETGGGQPQHF	TGTGCCAGTAGTGAGACAGGGGGCGGTCAGCCCCAGCATTTT
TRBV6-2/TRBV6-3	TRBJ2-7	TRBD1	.	CASSLTGTGEEQYF	TGTGCCAGCAGTCTTACCGGGACAGGGGAAGAGCAGTACTTC
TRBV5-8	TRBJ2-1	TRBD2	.	CASSQLAGGYNEQFF	TGTGCCAGCAGCCAGCTAGCGGGAGGTTACAATGAGCAGTTCTTC
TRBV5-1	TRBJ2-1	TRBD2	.	CASSLIASGAGGGGEQFF	TGCGCCAGCAGCTTGATCGCTAGCGGAGCGGGAGGCGGAGGTGAGCAGTTCTTC
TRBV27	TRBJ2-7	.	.	CASSFSGRGDEQYF	TGTGCCAGCAGTTTTTCCGGGAGAGGGGACGAGCAGTACTTC